These 27 T cell receptor beta chains were sequenced from one sample in a study of lymphopenia after photon versus proton radiotherapy. The table came from immunoSEQ multiplex PCR; TCRdb's copy has only in-frame clones and leaves some out. The sample has thousands of clones, around 89% seen once; the top ten hold 15% to 20%. The starting material was peripheral blood, obtained from a patient treated with photon-based radiotherapy. The source is a man younger than 40 with gastric cancer.

This chain connects TRBV19 to TRBJ1-5, with D unclear. Germline V gene lookup returns CDR1 LNHDA and CDR2 SQIVND (reference sequence). This CDR3 comprises 17 residues. Trimming cost V 1 base and J 2 bases, with 15 bases left between them. The CDR3 region has the DNA TGTGCCAGTAGTATAGCTCCCCCCAGCGATGGCAATCAGCCCCAGCATTTT. It translates to CASSIAPPSDGNQPQHF.

This clone has just a few counts. V is TRBV27 and J is TRBJ1-2; TRBD1 is a possible D gene (6 bases). Trimming stripped 3 bases from V and 4 bases from J, with 9 bases between. The germline V gene has CDR1 MNHEY and CDR2 SMNVEV (reference sequence). CDR3 length: 13 residues. The CDR3 loop is CASSFTGTYGYTF. CDR3 coding DNA: TGTGCCAGCAGTTTTACAGGGACCTATGGCTACACCTTC.

This rearrangement joins TRBV10-1 to TRBJ2-4; 7 bases are a match to TRBD2. With V trimmed by 0 bases and J by 0 bases, 2 bases remained unmatched. This CDR3 has 16 amino acids. CDR1 WNHNN and CDR2 SYGVQD come from the germline V gene (reference sequence). The CDR3 loop is CASSESGGGAKNIQYF. CDR3 in DNA: TGCGCCAGCAGTGAGTCGGGGGGGGGAGCCAAAAACATTCAGTACTTC.

The chain employs TRBV28 and TRBJ2-7; D gene ambiguous. Trimming left V 2 bases short and J 6 bases short, with 11 bases between. Germline CDR1 reads MDHEN; CDR2 reads SYDVKM. This CDR3 contains 13 residues. Here the CDR3 reads CASSLGLGAEQYF. In DNA form, the CDR3 reads TGTGCCAGCAGTTTAGGGCTAGGTGCCGAGCAGTACTTC. Full variable domain (rest looked up from reference TRBV28 and TRBJ2-7): DVKVTQSSRYLVKRTGEKVFLECVQDMDHENMFWYRQDPGLGLRLIYFSYDVKMKEKGDIPEGYSVSREKKERFSLILESASTNQTSMYLCASSLGLGAEQYFGPGTRLTVT.

This clone occurred once. This chain connects TRBV2 to TRBJ2-2; TRBD1 matches 7 bases. The CDR3 is 17 residues long. Per germline, CDR1 SNHLY and CDR2 FYNNEI. V trimming: 6 bases; J trimming: 1 base; junction bases outside the gene matches: 11. CDR3 coding DNA: TGTGCCAGCAGACCAAGGACAGGACAGGTGAACACCGGGGAGCTGTTTTTT. Encoded protein: CASRPRTGQVNTGELFF.

The V gene is TRBV4-3, the J gene TRBJ1-2; D remains unclear. The germline CDR1 and CDR2 sequences are LGHNA and YSLEER. Trimming removed 1 base from V and 0 bases from J, with 9 bases in between. This CDR3 contains 15 residues. CDR3 loop: CASSQGPEANYGYTF. The CDR3 DNA sequence: TGCGCCAGCAGCCAAGGGCCCGAAGCTAACTATGGCTACACCTTC.

The chain links TRBV2 to TRBJ2-1; tentative D call: TRBD2 (6 bases). The CDR3 runs to 11 residues. Germline V lookup: CDR1 SNHLY, CDR2 FYNNEI. Here the CDR3 DNA reads TGTGTGACTAGTTATCACAATGAGCAGTTCTTC. Translating gives CVTSYHNEQFF.

The V and J genes are TRBV5-8 and TRBJ2-3; the D gene is possibly TRBD2 (7 bases). Germline V CDR1 and CDR2: SGHTS, YDEGEE. Trimming took off 4 bases at V and 3 bases at J, with 18 bases between the two ends. The CDR3 sequence is 16 residues long. As DNA, the CDR3 is TGTGCCAGCAGCGGGGGGGCGACGGGTCCGACAGATACGCAGTATTTT. It specifies CASSGGATGPTDTQYF.

The chain is built from TRBV19 and TRBJ2-2; D is ambiguous. CDR3 size: 13 residues. Between the trimmed V and J ends, which lost 7 bases and 0 bases, there was a span of 6 bases. Germline V gene sequence: CDR1 LNHDA, CDR2 SQIVND (reference sequence). CDR3 region: CASIKANTGELFF. CDR3 bases: TGTGCCAGTATAAAAGCGAACACCGGGGAGCTGTTTTTT.

The V gene is TRBV18, the J gene TRBJ2-7; TRBD2 is a possible D gene (6 bases). V lost 1 base, J lost 1 base, and 20 bases lay in between. The CDR3 covers 18 residues. Per germline, CDR1 KGHSH and CDR2 LQKENI. CDR3 DNA sequence: TGTGCCAGCTCACCACGCATCTCTTTTGGAGCGGGTTCCTACGAGCAGTACTTC. It encodes CASSPRISFGAGSYEQYF. Filled out from reference TRBV18 and TRBJ2-7, the complete variable domain reads NAGVMQNPRHLVRRRGQEARLRCSPMKGHSHVYWYRQLPEEGLKFMVYLQKENIIDESGMPKERFSAEFPKEGPSILRIQQVVRGDSAAYFCASSPRISFGAGSYEQYFGPGTRLTVT.

This chain connects TRBV7-2 to TRBJ2-1; TRBD2 matches 9 bases. Germline V CDR1 and CDR2: SGHTA, FQGNSA. Trimming took 3 bases from V and 4 from J; bases not matched to a gene: 4. This CDR3 spans 15 amino acids. The CDR3 DNA follows: TGTGCCAGCAGCTTGGGTAGCGGGAGTTACAATGAGCAGTTCTTC. Translation: CASSLGSGSYNEQFF.

J is TRBJ1-5 and V is TRBV19, with D possibly TRBD1 on 5 matching bases. Germline V gene data show CDR1 as LNHDA and CDR2 as SQIVND (reference sequence). This CDR3 is built from 14 residues. V was shortened by 3 bases and J by 4 bases, with 10 bases between the two germline ends. CDR3 in DNA: TGTGCCAGTAGTATCGCAGGGACGAATCAGCCCCAGCATTTT. This codes for CASSIAGTNQPQHF.

The chain combines TRBV7-9 with TRBJ1-5, with D unresolved. V was trimmed by 5 bases and J by 1 base, leaving 6 bases between them. The germline V gene has CDR1 SEHNR and CDR2 FQNEAQ (reference sequence). The length of the CDR3 is 13 residues. CDR3 nucleotides: TGTGCCAGCAGCCCAGGAAGCAATCAGCCCCAGCATTTT. This translates into CASSPGSNQPQHF. The complete variable domain, with remaining parts taken from reference TRBV7-9 and TRBJ1-5, reads DTGVSQNPRHKITKRGQNVTFRCDPISEHNRLYWYRQTLGQGPEFLTYFQNEAQLEKSRLLSDRFSAERPKGSFSTLEIQRTEQGDSAMYLCASSPGSNQPQHFGDGTRLSIL.

This chain joins TRBV2 and TRBJ1-1; 7 bases line up with TRBD1. V dropped 5 bases and J dropped 11; count of bases not matched to a gene: 11. This CDR3 is built from 13 residues. Germline V lookup: CDR1 SNHLY, CDR2 FYNNEI. This CDR3 is CASSLRDSADAFF. The CDR3 coding sequence is TGTGCCAGCAGTTTACGGGACAGCGCGGACGCTTTCTTT.

The CDR3 spells CASSLSYTDEQFF. CDR3 in DNA: TGTGCCAGCAGCTTAAGTTATACGGATGAGCAGTTCTTC. The J gene is TRBJ2-1, the V gene TRBV11-2; unclear D gene. Trimming stripped 2 bases from V and 8 bases from J, with 10 bases between. CDR1 SGHAT and CDR2 FQNNGV come from the germline V gene. The CDR3 covers 13 residues.

CDR3 in amino acids: CASSTGVNEQFF. For the CDR3, the DNA is TGTGCCAGTAGTACCGGGGTCAATGAGCAGTTCTTC. The chain carries TRBV19 and TRBJ2-1; TRBD2 is a possible D gene (5 bases). The CDR3 contains 12 residues. Germline V lookup: CDR1 LNHDA, CDR2 SQIVND (reference sequence). V shed 4 bases and J shed 6 bases, with 7 bases lying between them.

The rearrangement uses TRBV5-5 and TRBJ2-7; D is perhaps TRBD1 or TRBD2 (5 bases each). Germline V gene lookup returns CDR1 SGHKS and CDR2 YYEKEE (reference sequence). V shed 3 bases and J shed 3 bases, with 16 bases lying between them. This CDR3 region has 15 residues. In nucleotides, the CDR3 is TGTGCCAGCAGCTCCGGACCGGGACGCGACTACGAGCAGTACTTC. Encoded protein: CASSSGPGRDYEQYF.

V and J are TRBV27 and TRBJ1-6; D unclear. Per germline, CDR1 MNHEY and CDR2 SMNVEV (reference sequence). Trimming took 3 bases from V and 10 from J, leaving 13 bases between them. CDR3 size: 14 residues. The CDR3 nucleotides read TGTGCCAGCAGTTTGCAAGGGATTAAATCACCCCTCCACTTT. It is translated as CASSLQGIKSPLHF.

The gene calls are TRBV27 and TRBJ2-5; 7 bases align to TRBD1. Looked up from germline, CDR1 is MNHEY and CDR2 is SMNVEV (reference sequence). The J segment lost 0 bases and the V segment lost 5 bases, leaving 9 bases of the junction unmatched. CDR3 size: 16 residues. CDR3 DNA sequence: TGTGCCAGCAGTCCCGAGGCAGGGGGATACCAAGAGACCCAGTACTTC. As protein: CASSPEAGGYQETQYF.

The CDR3 sequence: CASSFASSGQETQYF. CDR3 DNA sequence: TGTGCCAGCAGTTTTGCGTCTAGCGGACAAGAGACCCAGTACTTC. This chain links TRBV28 with TRBJ2-5; 7 bases match TRBD2. The CDR3 has 15 amino acids. CDR1 and CDR2 (germline): MDHEN, SYDVKM. With 3 bases clipped from V and 2 bases from J, the junction kept 6 bases outside the gene matches.

A single count supports this clone. The V and J genes are TRBV28 and TRBJ2-3; a possible D gene is TRBD1 (5 bases). Deletions cut 6 bases from V and 5 bases from J, with 9 bases between. From germline, CDR1 is MDHEN and CDR2 SYDVKM. This CDR3 region has 12 residues. The CDR3 protein is CASSPGKDTQYF. CDR3 DNA: TGTGCCAGCAGCCCAGGGAAAGATACGCAGTATTTT.

J is TRBJ1-3 and V is TRBV10-2; D gene uncertain. Per the germline V gene, CDR1 is WSHSY and CDR2 is SAAADI. This CDR3 comprises 14 residues. V lost 4 bases and J 1 base, leaving 8 bases between the germline ends. CDR3 in DNA: TGCGCCAGCAGTGTGGGGTTTTCTGGAAACACCATATATTTT. This sequence encodes CASSVGFSGNTIYF.

The chain is built from TRBV13 and TRBJ2-7; 9 bases match TRBD1. This CDR3 spans 15 amino acids. Germline CDR1 and CDR2: PRHDT and FYEKMQ (reference sequence). After removal of 3 bases from V and 3 bases from J, the junction contained 6 bases not matched to a gene. The CDR3 spells CASSLWGQGNYEQYF. CDR3 DNA sequence: TGTGCCAGCAGCTTGTGGGGACAGGGAAACTACGAGCAGTACTTC. Using reference TRBV13 and TRBJ2-7 for the parts outside the CDR3, the full variable domain is AAGVIQSPRHLIKEKRETATLKCYPIPRHDTVYWYQQGPGQDPQFLISFYEKMQSDKGSIPDRFSAQQFSDYHSELNMSSLELGDSALYFCASSLWGQGNYEQYFGPGTRLTVT.

V gene TRBV10-2 combines with J gene TRBJ1-5, with TRBD1 matching 10 bases. Germline V gene data show CDR1 as WSHSY and CDR2 as SAAADI. The CDR3 has 16 residues. Trimming at V came to 2 bases and at J to 3 bases, leaving 4 bases not matched to a gene. CDR3: CASSETGTGDNQPQHF. The CDR3 region has the DNA TGCGCCAGCAGTGAGACCGGGACAGGGGACAATCAGCCCCAGCATTTT.

A single count supports this clone. V gene TRBV11-3 combines with J gene TRBJ2-2; 9 nucleotides match TRBD2. CDR3 length: 18 residues. Per the germline V gene, CDR1 is SGHNT and CDR2 is YENEEA. J lost 7 bases, V lost 1 base, and 13 bases had no gene match. The DNA for the CDR3 is TGTGCCAGCAGCTTAGTGACTATGGCGGGAGGGCCCGACGGGGAGCTGTTTTTT. Its translation is CASSLVTMAGGPDGELFF.

The V and J genes are TRBV27 and TRBJ1-5; D unresolved. The CDR3 is 13 residues long. V was trimmed by 2 bases and J by 3 bases, leaving 5 bases between them. CDR1 and CDR2 from the germline V gene are MNHEY and SMNVEV (reference sequence). This CDR3 is CASSLKANQPQHF. The CDR3 DNA follows: TGTGCCAGCAGTTTAAAGGCCAATCAGCCCCAGCATTTT.

The chain couples TRBV25-1 to TRBJ1-6, with 7 bases aligning to TRBD1. After removal of 2 bases from V and 8 bases from J, the junction contained 6 bases not matched to a gene. Germline V gives CDR1 MGHDK, CDR2 SYGVNS. The CDR3 covers 15 residues. The CDR3, as DNA: TGTGCCAGCAGTGAAATTGACAGGGAATATTCACCCCTCCACTTT. It encodes CASSEIDREYSPLHF.